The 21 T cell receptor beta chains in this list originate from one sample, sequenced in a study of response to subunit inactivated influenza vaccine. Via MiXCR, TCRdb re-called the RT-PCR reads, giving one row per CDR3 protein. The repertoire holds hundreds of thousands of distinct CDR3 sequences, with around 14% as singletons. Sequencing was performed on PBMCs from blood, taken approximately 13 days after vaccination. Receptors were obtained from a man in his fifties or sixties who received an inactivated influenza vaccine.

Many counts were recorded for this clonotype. The CDR3, as DNA: TGCAGTGCTAGTGGTAGCGGTCACAATGAGCAGTTCTTC. Encoded protein: CSASGSGHNEQFF. The chain links TRBV20-1 to TRBJ2-1, with a tentative D call TRBD2 (6 bases). The V end was cut by 3 bases, the J end by 5 bases, with 11 bases between. The CDR3 sequence is 13 residues long. CDR1 and CDR2 (germline): DFQATT, SNEGSKA (reference sequence).

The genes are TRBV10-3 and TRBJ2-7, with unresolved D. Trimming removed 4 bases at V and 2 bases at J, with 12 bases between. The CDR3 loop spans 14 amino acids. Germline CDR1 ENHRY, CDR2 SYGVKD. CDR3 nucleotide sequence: TGTGCCATCAGTGGCCCAGGTGGGGCCTACGAGCAGTACTTC. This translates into CAISGPGGAYEQYF.

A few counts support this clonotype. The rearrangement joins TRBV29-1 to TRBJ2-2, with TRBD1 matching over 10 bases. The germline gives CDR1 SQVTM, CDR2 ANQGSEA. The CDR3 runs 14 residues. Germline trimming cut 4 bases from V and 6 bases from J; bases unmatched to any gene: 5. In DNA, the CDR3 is TGCAGCGTTGCGGGACAGGGGTTCTCCGGGGAGCTGTTTTTT. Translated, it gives CSVAGQGFSGELFF.

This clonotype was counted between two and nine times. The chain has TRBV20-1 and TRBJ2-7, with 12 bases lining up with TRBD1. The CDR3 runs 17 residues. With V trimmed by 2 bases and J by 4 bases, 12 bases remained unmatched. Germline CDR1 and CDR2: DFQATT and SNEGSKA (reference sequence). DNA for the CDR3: TGCAGTGCTAGACTACCTTCCGGGACAGGGGGCTGGTACGAGCAGTACTTC. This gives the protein CSARLPSGTGGWYEQYF.

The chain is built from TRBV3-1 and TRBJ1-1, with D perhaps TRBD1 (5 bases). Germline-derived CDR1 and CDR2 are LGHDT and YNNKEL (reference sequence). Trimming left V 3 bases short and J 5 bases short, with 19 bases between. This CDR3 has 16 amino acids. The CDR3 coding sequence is TGTGCCAGCAGCCAGGGTGGGTTACCGGGGCGGACTGAAGCTTTCTTT. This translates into CASSQGGLPGRTEAFF.

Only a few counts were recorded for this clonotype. CDR3: CSARELRNSDTQYF. The CDR3 DNA reads TGCAGTGCTAGGGAACTTAGAAACTCAGATACGCAGTATTTT. The chain joins TRBV20-1 to TRBJ2-3, with D unclear. The germline V gene has CDR1 DFQATT and CDR2 SNEGSKA (reference sequence). The length of the CDR3 is 14 residues. V was pared by 3 bases and J by 4 bases, with 14 bases between.

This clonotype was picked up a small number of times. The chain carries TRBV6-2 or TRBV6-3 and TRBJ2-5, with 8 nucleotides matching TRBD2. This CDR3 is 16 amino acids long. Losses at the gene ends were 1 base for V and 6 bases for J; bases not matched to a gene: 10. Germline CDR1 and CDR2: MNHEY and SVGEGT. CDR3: CASSYFNPGLGKTQYF. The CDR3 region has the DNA TGTGCCAGCAGTTACTTTAACCCGGGACTAGGAAAGACCCAGTACTTC.

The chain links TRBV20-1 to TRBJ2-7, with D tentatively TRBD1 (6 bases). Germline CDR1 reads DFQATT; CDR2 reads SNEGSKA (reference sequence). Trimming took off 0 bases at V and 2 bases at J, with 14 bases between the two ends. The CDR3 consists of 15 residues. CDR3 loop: CSARDLTGYPYEQYF. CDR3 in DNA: TGCAGTGCTAGAGATCTCACAGGGTACCCCTACGAGCAGTACTTC.

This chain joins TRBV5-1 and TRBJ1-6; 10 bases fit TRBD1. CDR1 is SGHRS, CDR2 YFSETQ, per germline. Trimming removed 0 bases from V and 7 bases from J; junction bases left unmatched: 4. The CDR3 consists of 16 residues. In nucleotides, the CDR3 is TGCGCCAGCAGCTTGGAGCCGGGACAGGGGAATTCACCCCTCCACTTT. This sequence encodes CASSLEPGQGNSPLHF.

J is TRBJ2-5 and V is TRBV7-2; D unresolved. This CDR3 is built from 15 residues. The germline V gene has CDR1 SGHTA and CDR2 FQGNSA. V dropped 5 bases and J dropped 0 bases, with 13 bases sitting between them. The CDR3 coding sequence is TGTGCCAGCAGCCCCCTGGGTGGGAACCAAGAGACCCAGTACTTC. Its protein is CASSPLGGNQETQYF.

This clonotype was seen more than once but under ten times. CDR3 DNA: TGCAGCGTTGAAGGATCAGCGGGGGGGCCCAATGAGCAGTTCTTC. Translating it yields CSVEGSAGGPNEQFF. The V call is TRBV29-1, the J call TRBJ2-1; 10 bases line up with TRBD2. J gave up 6 bases and V 1 base, and 6 bases lay outside the gene matches. The CDR3 runs 15 residues. The germline gives CDR1 SQVTM, CDR2 ANQGSEA.

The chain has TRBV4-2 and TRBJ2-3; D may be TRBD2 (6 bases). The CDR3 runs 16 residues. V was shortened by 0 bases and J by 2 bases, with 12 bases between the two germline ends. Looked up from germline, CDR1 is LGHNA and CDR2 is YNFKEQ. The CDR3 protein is CASSQEVAGSTDTQYF. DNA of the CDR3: TGTGCCAGCAGCCAAGAGGTCGCGGGGTCCACAGATACGCAGTATTTT.

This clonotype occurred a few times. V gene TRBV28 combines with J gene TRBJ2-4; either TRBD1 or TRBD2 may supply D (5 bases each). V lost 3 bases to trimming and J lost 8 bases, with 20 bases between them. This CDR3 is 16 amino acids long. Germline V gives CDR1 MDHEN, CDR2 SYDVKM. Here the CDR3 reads CASSLPGTQEWHIQYF. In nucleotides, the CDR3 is TGTGCCAGCAGTTTGCCCGGGACCCAAGAGTGGCACATTCAGTACTTC.

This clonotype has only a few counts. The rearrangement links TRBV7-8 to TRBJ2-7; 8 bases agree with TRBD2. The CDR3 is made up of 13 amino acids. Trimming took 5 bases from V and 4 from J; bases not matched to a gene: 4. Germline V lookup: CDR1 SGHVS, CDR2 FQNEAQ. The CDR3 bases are TGTGCCAGCAGCCGGCCTAGCGGGTACGAGCAGTACTTC. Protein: CASSRPSGYEQYF.

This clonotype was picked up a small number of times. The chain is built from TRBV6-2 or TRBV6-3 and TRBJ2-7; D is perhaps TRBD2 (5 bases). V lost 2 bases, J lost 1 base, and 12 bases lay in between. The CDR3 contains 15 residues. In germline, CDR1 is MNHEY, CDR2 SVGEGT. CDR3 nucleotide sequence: TGTGCCAGCAGTTACCCGAGGACTTTATCCTACGAGCAGTACTTC. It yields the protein CASSYPRTLSYEQYF.

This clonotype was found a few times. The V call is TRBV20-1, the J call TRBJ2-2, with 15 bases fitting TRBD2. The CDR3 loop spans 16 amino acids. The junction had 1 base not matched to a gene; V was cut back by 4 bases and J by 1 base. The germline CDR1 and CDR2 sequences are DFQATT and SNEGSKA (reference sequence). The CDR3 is CSAKGLAGGNTGELFF. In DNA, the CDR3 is TGCAGTGCTAAGGGACTAGCGGGGGGGAACACCGGGGAGCTGTTTTTT.

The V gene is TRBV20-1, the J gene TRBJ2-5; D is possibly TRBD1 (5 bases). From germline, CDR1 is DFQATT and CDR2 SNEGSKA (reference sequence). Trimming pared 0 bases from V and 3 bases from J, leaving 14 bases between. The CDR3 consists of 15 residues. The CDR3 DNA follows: TGCAGTGCTAGAGACCATGGACAATTTAAAGAGACCCAGTACTTC. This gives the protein CSARDHGQFKETQYF.

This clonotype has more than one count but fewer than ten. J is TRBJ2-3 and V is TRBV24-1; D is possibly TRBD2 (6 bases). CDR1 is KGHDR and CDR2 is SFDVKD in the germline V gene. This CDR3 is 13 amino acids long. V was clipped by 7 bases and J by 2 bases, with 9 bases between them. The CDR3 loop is CATRGGITDTQYF. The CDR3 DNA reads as TGTGCCACCAGGGGCGGGATCACAGATACGCAGTATTTT.

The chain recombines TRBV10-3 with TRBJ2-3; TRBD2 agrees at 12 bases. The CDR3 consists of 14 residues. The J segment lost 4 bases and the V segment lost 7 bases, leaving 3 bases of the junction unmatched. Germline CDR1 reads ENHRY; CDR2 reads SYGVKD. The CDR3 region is CAINPSGGADTQYF. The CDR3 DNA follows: TGTGCCATCAACCCTAGCGGGGGGGCAGATACGCAGTATTTT.

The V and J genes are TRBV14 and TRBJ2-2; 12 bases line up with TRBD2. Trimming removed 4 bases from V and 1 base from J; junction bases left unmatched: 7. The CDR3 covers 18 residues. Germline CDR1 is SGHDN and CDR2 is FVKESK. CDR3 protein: CASSLRLAGVMNTGELFF. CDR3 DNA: TGTGCCAGCAGCCTCCGACTAGCGGGAGTGATGAACACCGGGGAGCTGTTTTTT.

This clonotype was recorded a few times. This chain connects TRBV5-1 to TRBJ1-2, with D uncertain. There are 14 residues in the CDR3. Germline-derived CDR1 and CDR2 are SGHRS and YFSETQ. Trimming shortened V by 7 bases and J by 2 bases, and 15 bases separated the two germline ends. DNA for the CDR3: TGCGCCAGCCATCGCCCAGGCCAGAACTATGGCTACACCTTC. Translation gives CASHRPGQNYGYTF.